These 14 T cell receptor beta chains were sequenced from one sample in a study of CD8+CD57+ T cells in acquired aplastic anemia. Template material for TCR beta VDJ and CDR3 profiling consisted of genomic DNA. One entry per CDR3 protein results from TCRdb running MiXCR on the reads. This table holds approximately 98,000 distinct CDR3 sequences, 40% to 65% found once. Sequenced: sorted CD4+, CD8+, or CD8+CD57+ T cells (not recorded which) from PBMCs. The source is a human donor in good health, serving as a control.

The table lists this clonotype with a few counts. The J gene is TRBJ2-3, the V gene TRBV19, with TRBD2 matching 10 bases. This CDR3 has 18 residues. Germline-derived CDR1 and CDR2 are LNHDA and SQIVND (reference sequence). V gave up 3 bases and J gave up 0 bases; unmatched junction bases: 9. For the CDR3, the DNA is TGTGCCAGTAGTATTATAGCGGGGGGTAGACCTAGCACAGATACGCAGTATTTT. Translation gives CASSIIAGGRPSTDTQYF. Supplemented by reference TRBV19 and TRBJ2-3, the full variable domain reads DGGITQSPKYLFRKEGQNVTLSCEQNLNHDAMYWYRQDPGQGLRLIYYSQIVNDFQKGDIAEGYSVSREKKESFPLTVTSAQKNPTAFYLCASSIIAGGRPSTDTQYFGPGTRLTVL.

V and J are TRBV10-2 and TRBJ2-5; 10 nucleotides agree with TRBD2. J lost 5 bases, V lost 2 bases, and 8 bases had no gene match. CDR1 and CDR2 from the germline V gene are WSHSY and SAAADI. The CDR3 contains 16 residues. This CDR3 reads CASSENVAGGGETQYF. The CDR3 DNA is TGCGCCAGCAGTGAGAATGTAGCGGGGGGCGGGGAGACCCAGTACTTC.

This chain links TRBV3-1 with TRBJ2-2; TRBD1 aligns across 8 bases. Losses at the gene ends were 3 bases for V and 1 base for J; bases not matched to a gene: 1. CDR1 is LGHDT, CDR2 YNNKEL, per germline (reference sequence). This CDR3 comprises 15 residues. The CDR3 reads CASSHGTGNTGELFF. The CDR3 nucleotides are TGTGCCAGCAGCCATGGGACAGGGAACACCGGGGAGCTGTTTTTT.

CDR3 residues: CASSETGTWEYEQYF. The CDR3 coding sequence is TGTGCCAGCAGTGAAACTGGGACCTGGGAGTACGAGCAGTACTTC. The gene calls are TRBV2 and TRBJ2-7, with D tentatively TRBD1 or TRBD2 (5 bases each). Trimming shortened V by 2 bases and J by 4 bases, and 15 bases separated the two germline ends. This CDR3 spans 15 amino acids. CDR1 and CDR2 from the germline V gene are SNHLY and FYNNEI.

This chain uses TRBV7-2 with TRBJ2-5; 9 nucleotides line up with TRBD2. This CDR3 is 14 amino acids long. Looked up from germline, CDR1 is SGHTA and CDR2 is FQGNSA. V shed 3 bases and J 5 bases; nucleotides not matched to a gene: 4. CDR3 DNA sequence: TGTGCCAGCAGCTTCAGCGGGGGGAGCGAGACCCAGTACTTC. Its translation: CASSFSGGSETQYF.

There are a few counts of this clonotype. This chain links TRBV5-6 with TRBJ1-6, with 7 bases aligning to TRBD1. Germline V gene lookup returns CDR1 SGHDT and CDR2 YYEEEE. The CDR3 runs 15 residues. The junction had 10 bases not matched to a gene; V was cut back by 0 bases and J by 13 bases. The CDR3 region is CASSLGGGQRSPLHF. In nucleotides, the CDR3 is TGTGCCAGCAGCTTGGGCGGGGGACAGCGATCCCCCCTCCACTTT.

Regarding this clonotype: Since a much larger clone is just one base distant, this may be a read error. The V call is TRBV7-8, the J call TRBJ2-2, with D possibly TRBD2 on 6 matching bases. The CDR3 is 17 amino acids. Germline CDR1 and CDR2: SGHVS and FQNEAQ. CDR3 region: CASSLIISDTNTGGLFF. CDR3 nucleotides: TGTGCCAGCAGCTTAATAATCTCAGATACGAACACCGGGGGGCTGTTTTTT.

This chain connects TRBV7-9 to TRBJ2-7; D not certain. The CDR3 spans 11 residues. The V and J ends lost 7 bases and 1 base respectively, with 5 bases between them. Germline CDR1 and CDR2: SEHNR and FQNEAQ (reference sequence). CDR3 region: CASTASYEQYF. Written as DNA, the CDR3 is TGTGCCAGCACGGCTTCCTACGAGCAGTACTTC.

The chain couples TRBV25-1 to TRBJ2-7; the D gene is possibly TRBD2 (7 bases). The germline gives CDR1 MGHDK, CDR2 SYGVNS. V lost 4 bases and J lost 1, with 14 bases in between. The CDR3 length is 15 residues. Here the CDR3 DNA reads TGTGCCAGCAGTGGGGGGGGCGGGACGTCCTACGAGCAGTACTTC. It translates to CASSGGGGTSYEQYF.

V and J are TRBV24-1 and TRBJ1-2; D gene unclear. The CDR3 spans 13 residues. Germline lookup yields CDR1 KGHDR and CDR2 SFDVKD. Trimming removed 4 bases from V and 7 bases from J, with 12 bases in between. Here the CDR3 DNA reads TGTGCCACCAGTGACCCACTATTGGGTGGCTACACCTTC. It yields the protein CATSDPLLGGYTF.

The chain employs TRBV10-3 and TRBJ2-7; D possibly corresponds to TRBD2 (6 bases). Germline CDR1 ENHRY, CDR2 SYGVKD. This CDR3 region has 15 residues. V lost 4 bases to trimming and J lost 0 bases, with 13 bases between them. CDR3 bases: TGTGCCATCAGTGTCGGCGGGACGGGCTCCTACGAGCAGTACTTC. Its protein is CAISVGGTGSYEQYF.

This chain joins TRBV5-1 and TRBJ2-7; 8 positions agree with TRBD1. There are 12 residues in the CDR3. With V trimmed by 1 base and J by 6 bases, 0 bases remained unmatched. Germline-derived CDR1 and CDR2 are SGHRS and YFSETQ. This CDR3 reads CASSLTGGEQYF. CDR3 DNA: TGCGCCAGCAGCTTGACAGGGGGCGAGCAGTACTTC.

This clonotype was picked up many times. The genes are TRBV4-3 and TRBJ1-2, with D possibly TRBD1 on 5 matching bases. The CDR3 length is 16 residues. V was pared by 4 bases and J by 0 bases, with 15 bases between. Germline CDR1 reads LGHNA; CDR2 reads YSLEER. Here the CDR3 reads CASSPGAVVSNYGYTF. The CDR3 DNA reads TGCGCCAGCAGCCCCGGGGCAGTAGTATCTAACTATGGCTACACCTTC.

The rearrangement links TRBV12-3 or TRBV12-4 to TRBJ2-5; perhaps TRBD1 as D (6 bases). The CDR3 is 15 residues long. The ends were cut back, 4 bases at V and 5 bases at J, with 17 bases in the middle. The CDR3 region has the DNA TGTGCCAGCAGTTCGCCGACAGGAACGGGTGAGACCCAGTACTTC. It translates to CASSSPTGTGETQYF.